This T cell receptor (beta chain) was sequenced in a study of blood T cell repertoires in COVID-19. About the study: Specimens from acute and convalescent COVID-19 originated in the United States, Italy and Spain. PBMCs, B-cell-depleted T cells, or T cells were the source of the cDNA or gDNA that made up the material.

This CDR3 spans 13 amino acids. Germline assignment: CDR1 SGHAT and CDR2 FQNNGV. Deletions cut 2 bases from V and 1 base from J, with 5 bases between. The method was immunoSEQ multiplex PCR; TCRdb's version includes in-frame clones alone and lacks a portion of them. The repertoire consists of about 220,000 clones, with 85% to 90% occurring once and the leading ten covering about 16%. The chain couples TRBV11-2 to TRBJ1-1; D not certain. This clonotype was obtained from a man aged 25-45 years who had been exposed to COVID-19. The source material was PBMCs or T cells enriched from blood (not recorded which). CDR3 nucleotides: TGTGCCAGCAGCTTATGGAGGAACACTGAAGCTTTCTTT. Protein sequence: CASSLWRNTEAFF.